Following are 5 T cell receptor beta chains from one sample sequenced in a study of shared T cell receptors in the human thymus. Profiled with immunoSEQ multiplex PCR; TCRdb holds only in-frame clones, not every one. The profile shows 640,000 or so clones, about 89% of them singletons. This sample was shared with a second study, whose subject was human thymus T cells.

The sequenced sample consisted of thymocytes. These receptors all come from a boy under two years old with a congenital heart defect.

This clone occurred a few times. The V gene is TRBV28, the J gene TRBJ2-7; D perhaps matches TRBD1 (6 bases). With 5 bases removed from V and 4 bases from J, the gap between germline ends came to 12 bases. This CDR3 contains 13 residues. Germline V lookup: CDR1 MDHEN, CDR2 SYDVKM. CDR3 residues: CASSPDRPYEQYF. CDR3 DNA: TGTGCCAGCAGTCCGGACAGACCTTACGAGCAGTACTTC.

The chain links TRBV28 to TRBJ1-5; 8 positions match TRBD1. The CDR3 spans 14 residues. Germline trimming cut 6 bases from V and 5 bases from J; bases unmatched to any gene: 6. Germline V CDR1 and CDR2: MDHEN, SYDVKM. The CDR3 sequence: CASRGDRGDQPQHF. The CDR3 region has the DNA TGTGCCAGCAGAGGCGACAGGGGTGATCAGCCCCAGCATTTT.

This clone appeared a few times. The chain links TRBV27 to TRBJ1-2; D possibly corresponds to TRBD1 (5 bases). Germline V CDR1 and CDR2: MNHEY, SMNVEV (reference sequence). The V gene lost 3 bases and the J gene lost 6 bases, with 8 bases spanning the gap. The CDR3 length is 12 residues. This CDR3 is CASSFGGDGYTF. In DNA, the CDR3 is TGTGCCAGCAGTTTTGGAGGGGATGGCTACACCTTC.

CDR3 loop: CATAAGGLGDTQYF. DNA for the CDR3: TGTGCCACCGCGGCGGGGGGGCTTGGCGATACGCAGTATTTT. The rearrangement joins TRBV4-2 to TRBJ2-3; 9 positions agree with TRBD2. Trimming took 10 bases from V and 6 from J; bases not matched to a gene: 11. Germline V gives CDR1 LGHNA, CDR2 YNFKEQ. This CDR3 has 14 amino acids.

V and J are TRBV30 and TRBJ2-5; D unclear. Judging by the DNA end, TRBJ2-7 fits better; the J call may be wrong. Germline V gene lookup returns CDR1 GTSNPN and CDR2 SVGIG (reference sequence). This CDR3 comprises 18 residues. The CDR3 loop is CAWSSFLPRSRIIHEQYF. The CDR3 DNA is TGTGCCTGGAGCTCCTTTCTGCCCCGGTCTAGGATCATCCACGAGCAGTACTTC.